Given below is one T cell receptor beta chain in context. Sequencing used immunoSEQ multiplex PCR; TCRdb keeps in-frame clones, though not all of them. Found here are about 350,000 clones, roughly nine tenths of them singletons; the top ten hold under 1.3%. The germline V gene encodes CDR1 SEHNR and CDR2 FQNEAQ (reference sequence). The CDR3 is 16 residues long. V lost 6 bases, J lost 3 bases, and 9 bases stayed unmatched. Participant age was 18 to 89 years, and participants resided in roughly 25 US areas. Assignment of participants to cohorts was predicated upon participant-reported clinical history. Symptom resolution, clearance, or two negative PCRs marked donors in Cohort 3 as recovered. The data were taken from a study of blood T cell repertoires in COVID-19. Study at large: Collection of acute and convalescent COVID-19 samples took place in the United States, Italy and Spain.

The chain links TRBV7-9 to TRBJ2-3, with TRBD2 matching over 10 bases. The TCR sequence derives from a woman aged 30 to 39 who had recovered from COVID-19. Material for sequencing was PBMCs or T cells enriched from blood (not recorded which). Here the CDR3 reads CASRSSGTSATDTQYF. The CDR3 region has the DNA TGTGCCAGCAGGTCTTCGGGGACTAGCGCTACAGATACGCAGTATTTT.